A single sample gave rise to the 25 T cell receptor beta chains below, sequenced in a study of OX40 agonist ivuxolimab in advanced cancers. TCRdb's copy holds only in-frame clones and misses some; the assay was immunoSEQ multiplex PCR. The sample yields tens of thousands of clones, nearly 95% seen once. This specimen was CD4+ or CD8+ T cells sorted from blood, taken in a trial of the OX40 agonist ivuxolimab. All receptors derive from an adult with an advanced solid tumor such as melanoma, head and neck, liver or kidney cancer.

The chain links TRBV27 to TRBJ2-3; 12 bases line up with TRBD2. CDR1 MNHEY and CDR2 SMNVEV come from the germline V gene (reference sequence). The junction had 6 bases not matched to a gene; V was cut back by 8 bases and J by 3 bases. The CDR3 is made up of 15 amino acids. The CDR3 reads CASVGLAGGTDTQYF. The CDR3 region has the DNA TGTGCCAGCGTCGGGCTAGCGGGGGGGACAGATACGCAGTATTTT.

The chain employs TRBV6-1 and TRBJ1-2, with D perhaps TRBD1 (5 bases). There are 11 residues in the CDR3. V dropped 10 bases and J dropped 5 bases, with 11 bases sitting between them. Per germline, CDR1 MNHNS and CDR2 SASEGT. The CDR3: CATASGYGYTF. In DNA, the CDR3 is TGTGCCACCGCGTCAGGGTATGGCTACACCTTC.

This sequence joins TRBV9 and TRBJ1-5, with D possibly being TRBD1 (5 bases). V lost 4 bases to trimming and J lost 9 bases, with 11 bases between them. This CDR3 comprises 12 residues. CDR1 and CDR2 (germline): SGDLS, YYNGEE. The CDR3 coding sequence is TGTGCCAGCAGCCCAGGGTTCTGGCCCCAGCATTTT. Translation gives CASSPGFWPQHF. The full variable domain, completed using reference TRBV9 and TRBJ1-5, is DSGVTQTPKHLITATGQRVTLRCSPRSGDLSVYWYQQSLDQGLQFLIQYYNGEERAKGNILERFSAQQFPDLHSELNLSSLELGDSALYFCASSPGFWPQHFGDGTRLSIL.

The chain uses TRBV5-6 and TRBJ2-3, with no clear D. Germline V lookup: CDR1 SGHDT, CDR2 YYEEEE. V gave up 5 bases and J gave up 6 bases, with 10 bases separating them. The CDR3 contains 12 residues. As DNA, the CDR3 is TGTGCCAGCAGTCCGGACGGGGATACGCAGTATTTT. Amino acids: CASSPDGDTQYF.

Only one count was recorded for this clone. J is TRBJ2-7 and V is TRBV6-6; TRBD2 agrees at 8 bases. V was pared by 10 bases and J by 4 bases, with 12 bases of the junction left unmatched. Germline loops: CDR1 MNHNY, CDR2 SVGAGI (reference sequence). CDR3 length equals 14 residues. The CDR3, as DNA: TGTGCCACTTATAGCGGGGTGATTTCATACGAGCAGTACTTC. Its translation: CATYSGVISYEQYF.

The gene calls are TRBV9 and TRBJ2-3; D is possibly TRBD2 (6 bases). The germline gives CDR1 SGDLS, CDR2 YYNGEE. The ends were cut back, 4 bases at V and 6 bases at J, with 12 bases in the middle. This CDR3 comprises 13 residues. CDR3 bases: TGTGCCAGCAGCCCCCCGGAGGGTGATACGCAGTATTTT. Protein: CASSPPEGDTQYF.

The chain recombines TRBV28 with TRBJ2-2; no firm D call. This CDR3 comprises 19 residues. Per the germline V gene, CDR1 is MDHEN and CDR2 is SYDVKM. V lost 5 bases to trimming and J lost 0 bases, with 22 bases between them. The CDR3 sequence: CASSLEGARRYANTGELFF. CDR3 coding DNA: TGTGCCAGCAGTCTGGAAGGAGCTAGGAGATACGCGAACACCGGGGAGCTGTTTTTT.

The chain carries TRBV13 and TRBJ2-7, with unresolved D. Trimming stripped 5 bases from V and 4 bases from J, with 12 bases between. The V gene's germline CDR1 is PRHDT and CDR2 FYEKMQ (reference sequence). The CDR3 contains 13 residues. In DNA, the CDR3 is TGTGCCAGCAGCCCCCCGGGTACATACGAGCAGTACTTC. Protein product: CASSPPGTYEQYF.

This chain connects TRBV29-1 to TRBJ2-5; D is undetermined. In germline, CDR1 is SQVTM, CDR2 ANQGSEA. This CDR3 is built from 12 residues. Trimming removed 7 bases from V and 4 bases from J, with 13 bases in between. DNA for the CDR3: TGCAGCGCCCGGCCATCCGGAGAGACCCAGTACTTC. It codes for CSARPSGETQYF.

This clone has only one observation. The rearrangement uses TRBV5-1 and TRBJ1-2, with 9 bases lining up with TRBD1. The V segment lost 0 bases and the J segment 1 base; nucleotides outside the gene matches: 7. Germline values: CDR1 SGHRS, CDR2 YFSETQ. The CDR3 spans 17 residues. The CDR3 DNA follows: TGCGCCAGCAGCTTGGCCGACAGGGGGGCGATTAACTATGGCTACACCTTC. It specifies CASSLADRGAINYGYTF.

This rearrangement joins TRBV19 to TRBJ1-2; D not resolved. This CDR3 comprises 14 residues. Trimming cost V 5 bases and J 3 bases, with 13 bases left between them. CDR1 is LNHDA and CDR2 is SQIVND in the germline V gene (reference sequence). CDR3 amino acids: CASSDGLRDYGYTF. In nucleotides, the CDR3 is TGTGCCAGTAGTGACGGGTTGAGGGACTATGGCTACACCTTC.

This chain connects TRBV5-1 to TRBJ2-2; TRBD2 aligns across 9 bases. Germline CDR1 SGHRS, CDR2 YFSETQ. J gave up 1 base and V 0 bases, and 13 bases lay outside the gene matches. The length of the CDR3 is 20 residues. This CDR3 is CASSLDPVAGEVKNTGELFF. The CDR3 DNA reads TGCGCCAGCAGCTTGGATCCGGTAGCGGGGGAGGTAAAGAACACCGGGGAGCTGTTTTTT. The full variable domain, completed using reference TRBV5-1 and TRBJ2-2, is KAGVTQTPRYLIKTRGQQVTLSCSPISGHRSVSWYQQTPGQGLQFLFEYFSETQRNKGNFPGRFSGRQFSNSRSEMNVSTLELGDSALYLCASSLDPVAGEVKNTGELFFGEGSRLTVL.

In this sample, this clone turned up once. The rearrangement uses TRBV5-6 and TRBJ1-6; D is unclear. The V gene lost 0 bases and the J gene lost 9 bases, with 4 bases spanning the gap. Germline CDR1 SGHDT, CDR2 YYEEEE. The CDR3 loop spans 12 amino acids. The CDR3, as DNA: TGTGCCAGCAGCTTGGAAGGTTCACCCCTCCACTTT. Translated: CASSLEGSPLHF.

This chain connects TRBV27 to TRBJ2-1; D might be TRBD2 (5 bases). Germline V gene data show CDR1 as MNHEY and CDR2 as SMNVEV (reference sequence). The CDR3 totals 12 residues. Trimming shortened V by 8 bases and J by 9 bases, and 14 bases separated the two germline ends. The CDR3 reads CASGSKAVEQFF. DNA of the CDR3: TGTGCCAGCGGGAGCAAGGCCGTTGAGCAGTTCTTC.

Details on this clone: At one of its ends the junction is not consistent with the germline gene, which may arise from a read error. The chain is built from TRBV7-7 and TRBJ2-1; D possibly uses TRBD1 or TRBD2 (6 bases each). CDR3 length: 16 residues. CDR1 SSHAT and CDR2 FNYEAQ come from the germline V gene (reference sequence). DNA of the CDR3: TGTGCTAGCAGCGGTTCGAGGGGGGTCCAATACAATGAGCAGTTCTTC. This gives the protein CASSGSRGVQYNEQFF.

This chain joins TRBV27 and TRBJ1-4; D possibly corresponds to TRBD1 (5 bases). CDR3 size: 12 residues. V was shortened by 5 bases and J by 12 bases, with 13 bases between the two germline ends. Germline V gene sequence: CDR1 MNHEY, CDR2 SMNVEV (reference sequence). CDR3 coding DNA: TGTGCCAGCAGTGCAGGGTTAGGGGAACTGTTTTTT. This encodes CASSAGLGELFF. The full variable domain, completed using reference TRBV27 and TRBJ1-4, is EAQVTQNPRYLITVTGKKLTVTCSQNMNHEYMSWYRQDPGLGLRQIYYSMNVEVTDKGDVPEGYKVSRKEKRNFPLILESPSPNQTSLYFCASSAGLGELFFGSGTQLSVL.

The CDR3 nucleotides read TGTGCCAGCGGGACTAGCACAGATACGCAGTATTTT. Translated: CASGTSTDTQYF. This chain uses TRBV6-1 with TRBJ2-3; possibly TRBD2 for D (6 bases). The germline gives CDR1 MNHNS, CDR2 SASEGT. V was pared by 8 bases and J by 0 bases, with 6 bases between. This CDR3 comprises 12 residues.

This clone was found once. CDR3 sequence: CASSELAAQSGELFF. DNA for the CDR3: TGTGCCAGCAGTGAATTGGCAGCCCAATCCGGGGAGCTGTTTTTT. The J gene is TRBJ2-2, the V gene TRBV25-1; D call uncertain. CDR1 and CDR2 (germline): MGHDK, SYGVNS. Trimming left V 1 base short and J 6 bases short, with 12 bases between. The CDR3 length is 15 residues. The full variable domain, its missing parts supplied by reference TRBV25-1 and TRBJ2-2, is EADIYQTPRYLVIGTGKKITLECSQTMGHDKMYWYQQDPGMELHLIHYSYGVNSTEKGDLSSESTVSRIRTEHFPLTLESARPSHTSQYLCASSELAAQSGELFFGEGSRLTVL.

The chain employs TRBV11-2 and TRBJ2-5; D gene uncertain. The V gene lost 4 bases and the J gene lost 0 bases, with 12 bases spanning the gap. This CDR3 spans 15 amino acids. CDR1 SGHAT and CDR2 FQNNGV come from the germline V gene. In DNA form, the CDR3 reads TGTGCCAGCAGCTCCCCTCCCGGACACCAAGAGACCCAGTACTTC. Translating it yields CASSSPPGHQETQYF.

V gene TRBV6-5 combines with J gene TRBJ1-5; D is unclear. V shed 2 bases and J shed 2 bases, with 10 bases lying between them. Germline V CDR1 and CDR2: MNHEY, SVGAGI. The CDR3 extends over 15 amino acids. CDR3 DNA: TGTGCCAGCAGTTACGAAGCCCAAGGCAATCAGCCCCAGCATTTT. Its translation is CASSYEAQGNQPQHF.

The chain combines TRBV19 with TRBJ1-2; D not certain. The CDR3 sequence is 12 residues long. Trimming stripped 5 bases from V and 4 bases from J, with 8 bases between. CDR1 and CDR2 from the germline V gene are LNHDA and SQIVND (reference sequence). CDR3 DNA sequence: TGTGCCAGTAGTTGGACGGCCTATGGCTACACCTTC. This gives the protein CASSWTAYGYTF. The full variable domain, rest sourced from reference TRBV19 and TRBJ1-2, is DGGITQSPKYLFRKEGQNVTLSCEQNLNHDAMYWYRQDPGQGLRLIYYSQIVNDFQKGDIAEGYSVSREKKESFPLTVTSAQKNPTAFYLCASSWTAYGYTFGSGTRLTVV.

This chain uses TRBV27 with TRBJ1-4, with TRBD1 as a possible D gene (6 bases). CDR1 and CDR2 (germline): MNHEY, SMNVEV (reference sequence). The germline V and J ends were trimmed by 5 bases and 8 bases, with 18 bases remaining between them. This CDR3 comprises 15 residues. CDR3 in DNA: TGTGCCAGCAGTGCCGGGGGCAGGGCGGGCGAAAAACTGTTTTTT. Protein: CASSAGGRAGEKLFF.

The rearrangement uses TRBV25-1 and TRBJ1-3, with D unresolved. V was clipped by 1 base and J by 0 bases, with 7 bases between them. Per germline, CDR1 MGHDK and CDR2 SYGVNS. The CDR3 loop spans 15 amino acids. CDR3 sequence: CASSESGNSGNTIYF. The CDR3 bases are TGTGCCAGCAGTGAATCGGGGAACTCTGGAAACACCATATATTTT.

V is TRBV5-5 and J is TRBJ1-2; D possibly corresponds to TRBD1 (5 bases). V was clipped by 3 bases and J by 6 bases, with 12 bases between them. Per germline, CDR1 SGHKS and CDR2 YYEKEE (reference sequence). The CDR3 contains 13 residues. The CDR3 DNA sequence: TGTGCCAGCAGCTCGGGGTTAGGGGATGGCTACACCTTC. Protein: CASSSGLGDGYTF.

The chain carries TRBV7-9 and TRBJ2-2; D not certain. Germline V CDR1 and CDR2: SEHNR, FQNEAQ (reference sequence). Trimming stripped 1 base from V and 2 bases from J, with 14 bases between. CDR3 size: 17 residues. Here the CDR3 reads CASSLVVNLGNTGELFF. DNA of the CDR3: TGTGCCAGCAGCTTAGTAGTTAATCTAGGAAACACCGGGGAGCTGTTTTTT.